The present TCR beta chain was sequenced within a study of cytomegalovirus exposure and HLA in healthy donors. Study-wide context: Caucasian-associated ancestry cluster membership applied to just over 80% of 398 genotyped donors.

The germline V gene has CDR1 KGHSH and CDR2 LQKENI. V lost 4 bases and J lost 6; bases outside the gene matches: 15. The CDR3 spans 19 residues. The PCR contained 60 Vbeta and 13 Jbeta primers. Repertoires were generated with immunoSEQ multiplex PCR, while TCRdb's copy carries only in-frame clones and drops some. The data show fewer than 150,000 clones, around 75% seen once. Sequencing input: PBMCs. The chain combines TRBV18 with TRBJ2-2; TRBD2 matches at 12 bases. This TCR was recovered from a man in his thirties or forties in good health and CMV-seronegative. CDR3 sequence: CASSRSQTTSGRGSGELFF. The CDR3 nucleotides are TGTGCCAGCTCACGAAGCCAGACGACTAGCGGGAGAGGCTCCGGGGAGCTGTTTTTT.